One sample yielded the 10 T cell receptor beta chains listed below, sequenced in a study of blood T cells in healthy people across ages. Alongside a J-beta primer mix, a sample-barcoded 5' primer served in a second PCR lasting about 7 to 12 cycles. In TCRdb, the 5' RACE reads were re-called with MiXCR into one record per CDR3 protein. This table holds over a million distinct CDR3 sequences, more than 35% found once. Sequenced sample: blood. All receptors come from a woman aged 55-69 years in good health.

Ten or more counts support this clonotype. V usage is TRBV5-6 and J usage is TRBJ2-1; 8 bases fit TRBD2. Germline V lookup: CDR1 SGHDT, CDR2 YYEEEE. The CDR3 contains 15 residues. J lost 3 bases, V lost 3 bases, and 5 bases had no gene match. The CDR3 DNA is TGTGCCAGCAGCTCGAGCGGGAGAGGCTACAATGAGCAGTTCTTC. Translating gives CASSSSGRGYNEQFF.

This sequence joins TRBV5-6 and TRBJ1-4; no clear D. Germline loops: CDR1 SGHDT, CDR2 YYEEEE. The CDR3 has 14 amino acids. Trimming cost V 4 bases and J 7 bases, with 14 bases left between them. The chain's CDR3 is CASSPGQAGEKLFF. CDR3 sequence (DNA): TGTGCCAGCAGCCCCGGCCAGGCGGGTGAAAAACTGTTTTTT.

The V and J genes are TRBV30 and TRBJ1-3, with D maybe TRBD1 (6 bases). Germline V CDR1 and CDR2: GTSNPN, SVGIG (reference sequence). The CDR3 runs 13 residues. The ends were cut back, 5 bases at V and 3 bases at J, with 11 bases in the middle. Here the CDR3 reads CAWAQGYGNTIYF. In nucleotides, the CDR3 is TGTGCCTGGGCACAGGGTTATGGAAACACCATATATTTT.

This clonotype was found a few times. The chain uses TRBV6-1 and TRBJ2-5, with 8 bases matching TRBD1. The V and J ends lost 3 bases and 4 bases, in that order; junction bases with no gene match: 1. This CDR3 contains 13 residues. Per the germline V gene, CDR1 is MNHNS and CDR2 is SASEGT. CDR3 nucleotides: TGTGCCAGCAGTGACAGGGGGCGAGAGACCCAGTACTTC. Its translation: CASSDRGRETQYF.

This chain joins TRBV7-2 and TRBJ1-2; 7 positions agree with TRBD1. V was clipped by 5 bases and J by 7 bases; unmatched bases: 4. The CDR3 consists of 12 residues. Looked up from germline, CDR1 is SGHTA and CDR2 is FQGNSA. The CDR3 DNA reads TGTGCCAGCAGCGCCTACAGGGGTGGCTACACCTTC. It encodes CASSAYRGGYTF.

This clonotype appeared many times. The rearrangement joins TRBV10-3 to TRBJ2-6, with D possibly TRBD1 on 5 matching bases. This CDR3 has 16 residues. Germline V CDR1 and CDR2: ENHRY, SYGVKD. Trimming took off 11 bases at V and 2 bases at J, with 19 bases between the two ends. The CDR3 DNA follows: TGTGCCTCACAGGATTTTGTGGGTACTGGGGCCAACGTCCTGACTTTC. It codes for CASQDFVGTGANVLTF.

This clonotype has just a few counts. The chain links TRBV29-1 to TRBJ1-5, with a tentative D call TRBD1 (5 bases). The CDR3 totals 15 residues. V gave up 5 bases and J gave up 4 bases, with 18 bases separating them. Germline V gene sequence: CDR1 SQVTM, CDR2 ANQGSEA. CDR3 DNA: TGCAGCGTTCAGTGGGGGAGTACGTCGAATCAGCCCCAGCATTTT. It is translated as CSVQWGSTSNQPQHF. The whole variable domain, remainder taken from reference TRBV29-1 and TRBJ1-5, is SAVISQKPSRDICQRGTSLTIQCQVDSQVTMMFWYRQQPGQSLTLIATANQGSEATYESGFVIDKFPISRPNLTFSTLTVSNMSPEDSSIYLCSVQWGSTSNQPQHFGDGTRLSIL.

This clonotype has at least ten counts. The gene calls are TRBV10-2 and TRBJ2-7; 8 nucleotides agree with TRBD1. This CDR3 region has 11 residues. Trimming took 8 bases from V and 6 from J; bases not matched to a gene: 3. The V gene's germline CDR1 is WSHSY and CDR2 SAAADI. The CDR3: CASWTGREQYF. The CDR3 bases are TGCGCCAGCTGGACAGGGCGCGAGCAGTACTTC.

The rearrangement links TRBV3-1 to TRBJ1-5; D remains ambiguous. V was trimmed by 1 base and J by 5 bases, leaving 9 bases between them. CDR1 is LGHDT, CDR2 YNNKEL, per germline (reference sequence). The CDR3 is 14 residues long. The CDR3 nucleotides are TGTGCCAGCAGCCAAGCGAGCGGGGATCAGCCCCAGCATTTT. Translation gives CASSQASGDQPQHF.

This sequence joins TRBV5-6 and TRBJ2-7; TRBD1 might be the D (5 bases). Germline lookup yields CDR1 SGHDT and CDR2 YYEEEE. Trimming stripped 1 base from V and 5 bases from J, with 16 bases between. The CDR3 loop spans 15 amino acids. The CDR3 DNA reads TGTGCCAGCAGCTTGTCTGGCAGGGTCACCAACGAGCAGTACTTC. Encoded protein: CASSLSGRVTNEQYF. Based on the CDR3 plus reference TRBV5-6 and TRBJ2-7, the full variable domain is DAGVTQSPTHLIKTRGQQVTLRCSPKSGHDTVSWYQQALGQGPQFIFQYYEEEERQRGNFPDRFSGHQFPNYSSELNVNALLLGDSALYLCASSLSGRVTNEQYFGPGTRLTVT.